This T cell receptor (beta chain) was obtained from a study of T cell repertoires in cytomegalovirus infection. The overall study: Shared public TCR beta signatures pointed to both CMV infection and a matching HLA type. General study results and limits: The ex vivo response showed dominance by HLA-C-restricted CMV-specific TCR beta clonotypes. Cumulative public TCR beta family frequency identified carriers of CMV plus the relevant HLA.

The CDR3 runs to 16 residues. Germline CDR1 reads SGHNT; CDR2 reads YYREEE (reference sequence). V was trimmed by 1 base and J by 1 base, leaving 13 bases between them. TCRdb reanalysed the reads using MiXCR and keeps one entry per CDR3 protein. This sample has 700,000 to 950,000 distinct CDR3 sequences; 32% occur once, and the top ten carry roughly 12%. Comments on this clonotype: The antigen remains unidentified.

The material sequenced was cultured CD8+ T cells from PBMCs, taken from culture after CMV antigen stimulation. The sequence was collected from a human donor in good health (CMV status not recorded). Some clones in this sample may be carry-over from other donors' samples. The J gene is TRBJ2-3, the V gene TRBV5-4; D tentatively fits TRBD1 or TRBD2 (5 bases each). The CDR3 loop reads CASSLRREQGTDTQYF. CDR3 coding DNA: TGTGCCAGCAGCTTGCGCAGGGAGCAGGGCACAGATACGCAGTATTTT.